The 27 T cell receptor beta chains below all came from one sample that was sequenced in a study of T cells and Merkel cell carcinoma outcomes. Sequencing was performed with immunoSEQ multiplex PCR; in TCRdb, only in-frame clones are kept and a portion is missing. The sample lists about 15,000 clones; 75% to 85% were seen once. Sequenced input: tumor tissue from Merkel cell carcinoma. These receptors originate from a human donor with Merkel cell carcinoma.

This chain uses TRBV6-5 with TRBJ1-4; 8 bases are shared with TRBD1. Germline loops: CDR1 MNHEY, CDR2 SVGAGI. The V segment lost 2 bases and the J segment 8 bases; nucleotides outside the gene matches: 10. This CDR3 is built from 16 residues. This CDR3 reads CASSYGGAGGREKLFF. CDR3 DNA sequence: TGTGCCAGCAGTTACGGTGGTGCAGGGGGCCGAGAAAAACTGTTTTTT.

The chain employs TRBV6-1 and TRBJ1-6, with a weak D call TRBD1 (6 bases). Germline lookup yields CDR1 MNHNS and CDR2 SASEGT. The CDR3 totals 14 residues. The ends were cut back, 1 base at V and 10 bases at J, with 11 bases in the middle. The CDR3, as DNA: TGTGCCAGCAGTGAAGGGGGGGCTGGCTCACCCCTCCACTTT. Protein product: CASSEGGAGSPLHF.

This clone was seen only once. The DNA for the CDR3 is TGTGCCTGGAGTGTGAAGATTGGAGAGCGGAGGAACACCGGGGAGCTGTTTTTT. This codes for CAWSVKIGERRNTGELFF. The rearrangement joins TRBV30 to TRBJ2-2; D possibly corresponds to TRBD2 (5 bases). Germline V lookup: CDR1 GTSNPN, CDR2 SVGIG (reference sequence). This CDR3 contains 18 residues. V lost 0 bases and J lost 1, with 18 bases in between.

This clone was found a few times. The chain couples TRBV18 to TRBJ2-7; 12 nucleotides match TRBD2. Trimming took 3 bases from V and 8 from J; bases not matched to a gene: 11. CDR1 and CDR2 (germline): KGHSH, LQKENI. The CDR3 sequence is 16 residues long. The CDR3 sequence: CASSPFETSGSIQQYF. The CDR3 DNA follows: TGTGCCAGCTCACCCTTTGAGACTAGCGGGAGTATCCAGCAGTACTTC.

V is TRBV29-1 and J is TRBJ1-1; 9 bases fit TRBD1. Trimming took 6 bases from V and 3 from J; bases not matched to a gene: 8. The CDR3 totals 14 residues. Germline V CDR1 and CDR2: SQVTM, ANQGSEA. CDR3 amino acids: CSVRTGAWDTEAFF. Written as DNA, the CDR3 is TGCAGCGTCAGGACAGGGGCGTGGGACACTGAAGCTTTCTTT.

Concerning this clone itself: Likely a read error: the CDR3 ends without its conserved phenylalanine or tryptophan. It is unclear where the CDR3 begins or ends on the DNA, so no DNA is shown, and the CDR3 is as TCRdb lists it. This rearrangement joins TRBV5-4 to TRBJ2-7; TRBD1 is the table's D call and was not checked against the DNA. Germline assignment: CDR1 SGHNT and CDR2 YYREEE (reference sequence). The CDR3 is 13 residues long, ends included. This CDR3 reads CASSSQPGQGETG.

This chain uses TRBV5-6 with TRBJ1-1; no clear D. CDR1 SGHDT and CDR2 YYEEEE come from the germline V gene. This CDR3 is 13 amino acids long. The V and J ends lost 3 bases and 0 bases respectively, with 6 bases between them. The CDR3 DNA reads as TGTGCCAGCAGCTCAACGGTGAACACTGAAGCTTTCTTT. Translated, it gives CASSSTVNTEAFF.

This chain joins TRBV5-1 and TRBJ2-7; D is undetermined. Germline V CDR1 and CDR2: SGHRS, YFSETQ. Trimming shortened V by 4 bases and J by 0 bases, and 8 bases separated the two germline ends. This CDR3 region has 13 residues. The CDR3 region has the DNA TGCGCCAGCAGCCTCCCTAGCTCCTACGAGCAGTACTTC. Translated, it gives CASSLPSSYEQYF.

On this clone itself: This sample includes further DNA sequences coding for the same CDR3. The J gene is TRBJ1-1, the V gene TRBV18; perhaps TRBD1 as D (5 bases). This CDR3 comprises 15 residues. The germline V gene has CDR1 KGHSH and CDR2 LQKENI. Trimming shortened V by 3 bases and J by 0 bases, and 11 bases separated the two germline ends. Written as DNA, the CDR3 is TGTGCCAGCTCACCTCAAACAGGAGTGAACACTGAAGCTTTCTTT. This encodes CASSPQTGVNTEAFF. Complete variable domain (other parts from reference TRBV18 and TRBJ1-1): NAGVMQNPRHLVRRRGQEARLRCSPMKGHSHVYWYRQLPEEGLKFMVYLQKENIIDESGMPKERFSAEFPKEGPSILRIQQVVRGDSAAYFCASSPQTGVNTEAFFGQGTRLTVV.

The genes are TRBV6-1 and TRBJ1-5; D is unclear. Germline assignment: CDR1 MNHNS and CDR2 SASEGT. The ends were cut back, 2 bases at V and 6 bases at J, with 5 bases in the middle. This CDR3 has 12 residues. The CDR3: CASSELGQPQHF. Here the CDR3 DNA reads TGTGCCAGCAGTGAATTGGGTCAGCCCCAGCATTTT.

This chain links TRBV4-1 with TRBJ1-3, with D hard to call. Trimming stripped 4 bases from V and 1 base from J, with 8 bases between. This CDR3 is 14 amino acids long. CDR1 MGHRA and CDR2 YSYEKL come from the germline V gene. The CDR3, as DNA: TGCGCCAGCAGCCGACTGGGTTCTGGAAACACCATATATTTT. Translated: CASSRLGSGNTIYF.

V usage is TRBV5-6 and J usage is TRBJ2-7; 8 positions agree with TRBD2. Germline V CDR1 and CDR2: SGHDT, YYEEEE. The CDR3 covers 13 residues. Germline trimming cut 2 bases from V and 7 bases from J; bases unmatched to any gene: 5. CDR3 in amino acids: CASSFGGAGEQYF. CDR3 nucleotides: TGTGCCAGCAGCTTCGGGGGGGCCGGTGAGCAGTACTTC.

CDR3 protein: CASSLGHRAYGYTF. The DNA for the CDR3 is TGTGCCAGCAGCTTGGGGCACAGGGCCTATGGCTACACCTTC. The chain carries TRBV7-8 and TRBJ1-2, with TRBD1 as a possible D gene (6 bases). This CDR3 has 14 amino acids. V gave up 3 bases and J gave up 4 bases, with 12 bases separating them. CDR1 is SGHVS, CDR2 FQNEAQ, per germline. The whole variable domain, remainder taken from reference TRBV7-8 and TRBJ1-2, is GAGVSQSPRYKVAKRGQDVALRCDPISGHVSLFWYQQALGQGPEFLTYFQNEAQLDKSGLPSDRFFAERPEGSVSTLKIQRTQQEDSAVYLCASSLGHRAYGYTFGSGTRLTVV.

The V call is TRBV7-3, the J call TRBJ2-1; 10 positions match TRBD1. With 3 bases clipped from V and 6 bases from J, the junction kept 11 bases outside the gene matches. The CDR3 runs 17 residues. Germline lookup yields CDR1 SGHTA and CDR2 FQGTGA. DNA for the CDR3: TGTGCCAGCAGCTTTCTCCCGACAGGGGGCAGGAGCAATGAGCAGTTCTTC. Amino acids: CASSFLPTGGRSNEQFF.

This chain uses TRBV27 with TRBJ2-7; TRBD1 aligns across 7 bases. The J segment lost 4 bases and the V segment lost 3 bases, leaving 3 bases of the junction unmatched. CDR1 is MNHEY, CDR2 SMNVEV, per germline (reference sequence). The CDR3 loop spans 13 amino acids. CDR3 nucleotides: TGTGCCAGCAGTTTTAGGGGGCAATACGAGCAGTACTTC. Translation gives CASSFRGQYEQYF.

The chain carries TRBV28 and TRBJ2-7; D not resolved. Germline CDR1 is MDHEN and CDR2 is SYDVKM. The V and J ends lost 3 bases and 3 bases respectively, with 6 bases between them. This CDR3 region has 12 residues. CDR3 loop: CASSLGNYEQYF. The CDR3, as DNA: TGTGCCAGCAGTTTGGGTAACTACGAGCAGTACTTC.

This sequence joins TRBV19 and TRBJ1-2; 8 bases align to TRBD1. The CDR3 totals 13 residues. Germline CDR1 and CDR2: LNHDA and SQIVND (reference sequence). The V gene end was trimmed by 10 bases and the J gene end by 7 bases; junction bases not matched to a gene: 11. The DNA for the CDR3 is TGTGCCACCAACACGGGACAGGAGGGTGGCTACACCTTC. Protein product: CATNTGQEGGYTF.

The chain carries TRBV11-2 and TRBJ2-7; D tentatively reads TRBD1 or TRBD2 (5 bases each). V gave up 6 bases and J gave up 1 base, with 10 bases separating them. CDR1 is SGHAT and CDR2 is FQNNGV in the germline V gene. The CDR3 spans 13 residues. Written as DNA, the CDR3 is TGTGCCAGCAGTTATGGGGGATCCTACGAGCAGTACTTC. The encoded protein is CASSYGGSYEQYF.

As to this clone: The identical CDR3 is also encoded by other nucleotide sequences in the sample. The chain is built from TRBV4-1 and TRBJ2-1; no firm D call. V lost 6 bases to trimming and J lost 1 base, with 16 bases between them. The CDR3 has 16 residues. From germline, CDR1 is MGHRA and CDR2 YSYEKL. CDR3 in amino acids: CASSDVQTVSYNEQFF. DNA of the CDR3: TGCGCCAGCAGTGACGTCCAAACGGTATCCTACAATGAGCAGTTCTTC.

V is TRBV28 and J is TRBJ2-7; 11 nucleotides line up with TRBD1. Germline V gives CDR1 MDHEN, CDR2 SYDVKM. V shed 5 bases and J 4 bases; nucleotides not matched to a gene: 4. The CDR3 extends over 14 amino acids. The CDR3 here is CASSRTGGRYEQYF. CDR3 DNA: TGTGCCAGCAGTCGGACAGGGGGCCGGTACGAGCAGTACTTC.

This sequence joins TRBV5-1 and TRBJ2-7, with a possible D match to TRBD2 (6 bases). The V gene's germline CDR1 is SGHRS and CDR2 YFSETQ. V lost 0 bases and J lost 4, with 17 bases in between. This CDR3 is built from 16 residues. This chain's CDR3 is CASSLDSGAIKYEQYF. CDR3 nucleotide sequence: TGCGCCAGCAGCTTGGATAGCGGAGCGATTAAATACGAGCAGTACTTC.

The V gene is TRBV6-5, the J gene TRBJ1-2, with TRBD1 matching 8 bases. The CDR3 runs 15 residues. V trimming: 6 bases; J trimming: 8 bases; junction bases outside the gene matches: 14. Germline V CDR1 and CDR2: MNHEY, SVGAGI. In nucleotides, the CDR3 is TGTGCCAGCAGATCGACCGGGACAGGAATTTCCGGCTACACCTTC. Protein sequence: CASRSTGTGISGYTF.

The CDR3 sequence is CAWSIYGTGKNYGYTF. The CDR3 DNA reads as TGTGCCTGGAGCATATACGGGACAGGAAAGAACTATGGCTACACCTTC. The genes are TRBV30 and TRBJ1-2; 8 nucleotides align to TRBD1. The length of the CDR3 is 16 residues. The V gene end was trimmed by 3 bases and the J gene end by 2 bases; junction bases not matched to a gene: 11. Germline V lookup: CDR1 GTSNPN, CDR2 SVGIG (reference sequence).

This sequence joins TRBV7-6 and TRBJ2-7; 11 positions agree with TRBD2. With 4 bases clipped from V and 6 bases from J, the junction kept 8 bases outside the gene matches. From germline, CDR1 is SGHVS and CDR2 FNYEAQ. The CDR3 covers 15 residues. CDR3 sequence: CASSSNPGLAAEQYF. In DNA, the CDR3 is TGTGCCAGCAGCTCAAATCCGGGACTAGCGGCCGAGCAGTACTTC. The full variable domain, completed using reference TRBV7-6 and TRBJ2-7, is GAGVSQSPRYKVTKRGQDVALRCDPISGHVSLYWYRQALGQGPEFLTYFNYEAQQDKSGLPNDRFSAERPEGSISTLTIQRTEQRDSAMYRCASSSNPGLAAEQYFGPGTRLTVT.

V and J are TRBV6-1 and TRBJ2-7; D uncertain. This CDR3 has 11 residues. From germline, CDR1 is MNHNS and CDR2 SASEGT. V shed 4 bases and J shed 2 bases, with 3 bases lying between them. CDR3 nucleotide sequence: TGTGCCAGCAGTGGGCCCTACGAGCAGTACTTC. It is translated as CASSGPYEQYF.

The chain couples TRBV10-3 to TRBJ1-2; D not certain. This CDR3 has 16 amino acids. Germline values: CDR1 ENHRY, CDR2 SYGVKD. The V gene lost 0 bases and the J gene lost 3 bases, with 14 bases spanning the gap. The CDR3 is CAISESTRPHYYGYTF. CDR3 in DNA: TGTGCCATCAGTGAGTCGACTCGCCCACACTACTATGGCTACACCTTC.

As DNA, the CDR3 is TGTGCCAGCACCCGGACGGATAGCAATCAGCCCCAGCATTTT. Residues: CASTRTDSNQPQHF. V usage is TRBV2 and J usage is TRBJ1-5; D not certain. V was clipped by 7 bases and J by 0 bases, with 10 bases between them. The germline gives CDR1 SNHLY, CDR2 FYNNEI. The CDR3 runs 14 residues.